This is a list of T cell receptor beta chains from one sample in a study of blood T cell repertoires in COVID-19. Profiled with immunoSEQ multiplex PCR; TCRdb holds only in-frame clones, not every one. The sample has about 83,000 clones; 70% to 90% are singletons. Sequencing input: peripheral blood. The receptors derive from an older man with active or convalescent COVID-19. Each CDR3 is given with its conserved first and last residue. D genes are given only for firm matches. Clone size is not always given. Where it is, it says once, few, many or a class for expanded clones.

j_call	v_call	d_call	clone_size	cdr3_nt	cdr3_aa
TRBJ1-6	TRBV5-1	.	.	TGCGCCAGCAGCTTTTCTTACAGTGACTATAATTCACCCCTCCACTTT	CASSFSYSDYNSPLHF
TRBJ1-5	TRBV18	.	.	TGTGCCAGCTCACCAGGGCACAATCAGCCCCAGCATTTT	CASSPGHNQPQHF
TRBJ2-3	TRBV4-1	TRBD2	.	TGCGCCAGCAGCAAACTAGCGGGGGACCCCACAGATACGCAGTATTTT	CASSKLAGDPTDTQYF
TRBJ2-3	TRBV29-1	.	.	TGCAGCGTTGATCGGGGCACAGATACGCAGTATTTT	CSVDRGTDTQYF
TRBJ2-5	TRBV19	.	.	TGTGCCAGTAGTGCGGGACAGATCCGGGAGACCCAGTACTTC	CASSAGQIRETQYF
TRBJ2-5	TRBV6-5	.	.	TGTGCCAGCAGTTATTCCCGTGGGGAGAAGACCCAGTACTTC	CASSYSRGEKTQYF
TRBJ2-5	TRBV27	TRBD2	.	TGTGCCAGCTCTCCCCCCAGCGGGAGGATCTATGAGACCCAGTACTTC	CASSPPSGRIYETQYF
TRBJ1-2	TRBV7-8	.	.	TGTGCCAGCAGCCGATCTAGGACAGAACACTATGGCTACACCTTC	CASSRSRTEHYGYTF
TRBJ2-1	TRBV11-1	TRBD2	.	TGTGCCAGCAGCTCGAGCGGGAGCAGCAACAATGAGCAGTTCTTC	CASSSSGSSNNEQFF
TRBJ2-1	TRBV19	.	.	TGTGCCAGTAGTATGGCGGGCAATGAGCAGTTCTTC	CASSMAGNEQFF
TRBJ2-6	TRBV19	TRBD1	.	TGTGCCAGTAGTTCCAGGGGGCTCTCTGGGGCCAACGTCCTGACTTTC	CASSSRGLSGANVLTF
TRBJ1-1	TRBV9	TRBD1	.	TGTGCCAGCAGCGTAGCTGGGACAGGGTTGTCTGAAGCTTTCTTT	CASSVAGTGLSEAFF
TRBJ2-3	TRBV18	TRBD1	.	TGTGCCAGCTCGCCTGGACAGGTCGGCACAGATACGCAGTATTTT	CASSPGQVGTDTQYF
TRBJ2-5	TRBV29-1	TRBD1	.	TGCAGCGTTGACAGACAGGGGGTTTGGGCCCAGTACTTC	CSVDRQGVWAQYF
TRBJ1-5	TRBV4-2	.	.	TGTGCCAGCAGCCACAACAACCAGCCCCAGCATTTT	CASSHNNQPQHF
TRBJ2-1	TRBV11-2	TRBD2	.	TGTGCCAGCAGCTTAGAGGAGCGGGAGGGGAAGAATGAGCAGTTCTTC	CASSLEEREGKNEQFF
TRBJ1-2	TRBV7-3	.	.	TGTGCCAGCAGCTTAACCCCAGGGGATGGCTACACCTTC	CASSLTPGDGYTF
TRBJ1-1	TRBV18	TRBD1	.	TGTGCCAGCTCACCACCGGGACAGGGGTTGGGGACTGAAGCTTTCTTT	CASSPPGQGLGTEAFF
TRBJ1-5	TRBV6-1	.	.	TGTGCCAGCAGTGAATCGGGTAGGAATCAGCCCCAGCATTTT	CASSESGRNQPQHF
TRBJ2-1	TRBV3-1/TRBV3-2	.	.	TGTGCCAGCAGCCCGTTACAGGGTTCCAATGAGCAGTTCTTC	CASSPLQGSNEQFF
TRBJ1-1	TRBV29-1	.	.	TGCAGCGTTGAAGTCGGGGGGGCAAACACTGAAGCTTTCTTT	CSVEVGGANTEAFF
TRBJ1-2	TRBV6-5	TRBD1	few	TGTGCCAGCAGTGACTCCGGGACAGGGACCACCACCTTC	CASSDSGTGTTTF
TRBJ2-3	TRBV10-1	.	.	TGCGCCAGCAGCGGGAACACAGATACGCAGTATTTT	CASSGNTDTQYF
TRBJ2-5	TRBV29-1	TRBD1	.	TGCAGCGTTGAACCAGGGGGCCAAGAGACCCAGTACTTC	CSVEPGGQETQYF
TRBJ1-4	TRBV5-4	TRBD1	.	TGTGCCAGCAGCTTGTCCGGTGAACCGGGACAGCATGAAAAACTGTTTTTT	CASSLSGEPGQHEKLFF
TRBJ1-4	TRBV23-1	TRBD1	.	TGCGCCAGCAGTCAATCGCACACGCACAGGGGGCCTAAGTATCCAACTAATGAAAAACTGTTTTTT	CASSQSHTHRGPKYPTNEKLFF
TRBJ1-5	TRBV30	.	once	TGTGCCTGGAGTGTACTGGGGCAGGGGCGGCAGCCCCAGCATTTT	CAWSVLGQGRQPQHF
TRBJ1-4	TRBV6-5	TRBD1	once	TGTGCCAGCAGTCTCGGGACAGCGGGTGAAAAACTGTTTTTT	CASSLGTAGEKLFF
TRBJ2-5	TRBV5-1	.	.	TGCGCCAGCAGCTTTCAGGGGTTGAGTGAGACCCAGTACTTC	CASSFQGLSETQYF
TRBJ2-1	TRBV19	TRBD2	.	TGTGCCAGTAGTCGCCCTGGGACGCGGGGGATGCGAAATGAGCAGTTCTTC	CASSRPGTRGMRNEQFF
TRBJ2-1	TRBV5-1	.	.	TGCGCCAGCAGCTTGGTGGGCACTTACAATGAGCAGTTCTTC	CASSLVGTYNEQFF
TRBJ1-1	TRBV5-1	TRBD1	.	TGCGCCAGCAGCGGAATGACAGGGAGAGAAGCTTTCTTT	CASSGMTGREAFF
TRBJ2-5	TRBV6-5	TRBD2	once	TGTGCCAGCAGTATTCAGGGAGGGGAGACCCAGTACTTC	CASSIQGGETQYF
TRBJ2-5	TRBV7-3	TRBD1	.	TGTGCCAGCAGCTTAACGGGACAGAGTATCATTGGTGGAGAGACCCAGTACTTC	CASSLTGQSIIGGETQYF
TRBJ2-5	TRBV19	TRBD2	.	TGTGCCAGTAGTACCCTAACTAGCGCGCAAGAGACCCAGTACTTC	CASSTLTSAQETQYF
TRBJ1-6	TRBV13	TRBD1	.	TGTGCCAGCAGTAGAACCGGGACAGGGGATTCACCCCTCCACTTT	CASSRTGTGDSPLHF
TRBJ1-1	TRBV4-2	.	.	TGTGCCAGCAGCCCCAATCCATTCCCTGAAGCTTTCTTT	CASSPNPFPEAFF
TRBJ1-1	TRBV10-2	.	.	TGCGCCAGCAGTGAGTCCACAGGGGAAGCTTTCTTT	CASSESTGEAFF
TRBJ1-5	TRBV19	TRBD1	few	TGTGCCAGTAGTATGAGGGACAGGGGTTACAATCAGCCCCAGCATTTT	CASSMRDRGYNQPQHF
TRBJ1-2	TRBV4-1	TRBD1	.	TGCGCCAGCAGCCACCCGGGACAGGACCTCTATGGCTACACCTTC	CASSHPGQDLYGYTF
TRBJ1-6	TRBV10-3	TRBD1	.	TGTGCCATCTGGCCCTCGGGGACAGGGTCCTCACCCCTCCACTTT	CAIWPSGTGSSPLHF
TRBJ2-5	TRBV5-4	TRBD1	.	TGTGCCAGCAGCCTATTACAGGGGGCTCGGGAGACCCAGTACTTC	CASSLLQGARETQYF
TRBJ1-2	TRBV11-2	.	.	TGTGCCAGCAGCTTAGATCAGGGGGGCTACACCTTC	CASSLDQGGYTF
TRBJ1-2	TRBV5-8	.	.	TGTGCCAGCAGCCCTCGAGGGCAGTCCTATGGCTACACCTTC	CASSPRGQSYGYTF
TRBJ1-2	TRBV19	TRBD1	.	TGTGCCAGTAGCCCAGACAGGGGGATATGGGGCTACACCTTC	CASSPDRGIWGYTF
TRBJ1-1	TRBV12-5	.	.	TGTGCTAGTGGTTTCCCGACTGGTGAAGCTTTCTTT	CASGFPTGEAFF
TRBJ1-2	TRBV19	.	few	TGTGCCAGTAGTATCGCGGACAGCTATGGCTACACCTTC	CASSIADSYGYTF
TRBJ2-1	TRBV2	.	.	TGTGCCAGCAGTGAGGCCAGGGGATCCTACAATGAGCAGTTCTTC	CASSEARGSYNEQFF
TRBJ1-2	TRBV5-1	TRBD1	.	TGCGCCAGCCGAAAGGGACAGGGAATCTATGGCTACACCTTC	CASRKGQGIYGYTF